One and the same sample provided the 6 T cell receptor beta chains below, sequenced in a study of cytomegalovirus exposure and HLA in healthy donors. PCR primers comprised 60 Vbeta and 13 Jbeta primers. Assay used: immunoSEQ multiplex PCR; TCRdb lists only in-frame clones, some missing. Of under 200,000 clones in the sample, roughly 83% were seen once. The sequenced sample consisted of PBMCs. These receptors came from a male donor in good health and CMV-seropositive.

The chain couples TRBV11-3 to TRBJ2-1; D perhaps matches TRBD2 (6 bases). The length of the CDR3 is 14 residues. Trimming shortened V by 5 bases and J by 5 bases, and 13 bases separated the two germline ends. The germline V gene encodes CDR1 SGHNT and CDR2 YENEEA. The CDR3 loop is CASSPGGGNNEQFF. DNA for the CDR3: TGTGCCAGCAGCCCCGGGGGTGGAAACAATGAGCAGTTCTTC.

This clone was seen only a few times. This chain connects TRBV2 to TRBJ2-7, with 9 bases matching TRBD1. The CDR3 is 14 residues long. V was clipped by 7 bases and J by 2 bases; unmatched bases: 6. Per germline, CDR1 SNHLY and CDR2 FYNNEI. This CDR3 is CASIRQGGPYEQYF. The CDR3 DNA reads as TGTGCCAGCATTCGACAGGGGGGACCCTACGAGCAGTACTTC.

CDR3 in amino acids: CASSLSSGGVREQYF. CDR3 coding DNA: TGTGCCAGCAGTTTATCGAGCGGGGGGGTCCGCGAGCAGTACTTC. The chain joins TRBV28 to TRBJ2-7, with TRBD2 matching over 10 bases. CDR1 and CDR2 (germline): MDHEN, SYDVKM. V shed 1 base, J shed 6 bases, and the junction held 6 bases outside the gene matches. This CDR3 has 15 amino acids. The variable domain in full, with the rest retrieved from reference TRBV28 and TRBJ2-7, is DVKVTQSSRYLVKRTGEKVFLECVQDMDHENMFWYRQDPGLGLRLIYFSYDVKMKEKGDIPEGYSVSREKKERFSLILESASTNQTSMYLCASSLSSGGVREQYFGPGTRLTVT.

The CDR3 DNA is TGTGCCAGCAGCTTACAGGGTTTGAACTATGGCTACACCTTC. This gives the protein CASSLQGLNYGYTF. V usage is TRBV27 and J usage is TRBJ1-2; a possible D gene is TRBD1 (6 bases). The germline V and J ends were trimmed by 6 bases and 2 bases, with 13 bases remaining between them. CDR1 and CDR2 (germline): MNHEY, SMNVEV (reference sequence). This CDR3 has 14 residues.

Only a few counts were recorded for this clone. The rearrangement uses TRBV5-1 and TRBJ2-1, with TRBD2 matching 11 bases. Germline V gene sequence: CDR1 SGHRS, CDR2 YFSETQ. The V segment lost 3 bases and the J segment 2 bases; nucleotides outside the gene matches: 10. This CDR3 has 18 residues. The CDR3 DNA is TGCGCCAGCAGCTACCACCGTCTAGCGGGGGGAGCCTACAATGAGCAGTTCTTC. Translating it yields CASSYHRLAGGAYNEQFF. Based on the CDR3 plus reference TRBV5-1 and TRBJ2-1, the full variable domain is KAGVTQTPRYLIKTRGQQVTLSCSPISGHRSVSWYQQTPGQGLQFLFEYFSETQRNKGNFPGRFSGRQFSNSRSEMNVSTLELGDSALYLCASSYHRLAGGAYNEQFFGPGTRLTVL.

J is TRBJ2-7 and V is TRBV4-2; no reliable D call. V shed 2 bases and J shed 1 base, with 12 bases lying between them. The germline V gene has CDR1 LGHNA and CDR2 YNFKEQ. The CDR3 runs to 15 residues. The CDR3 DNA sequence: TGTGCCAGCAGCCAAACCCGGGTAGTATCCTACGAGCAGTACTTC. Translating gives CASSQTRVVSYEQYF.